The 29 T cell receptor beta chains reported below all come from one sample, sequenced in a study of vaccination effects on CD4 cells after COVID-19 (dated by TCRdb to 2022 to 2024). No antigen has been identified for these receptors. After around 10 days of culture, CD4+ T cells were isolated with the EasySep CD4+ T cell isolation kit. The method behind the library was the immunoSEQ multiplex PCR assay. TCRdb took this table from immuneACCESS and kept in-frame rearrangements with V and J called. Such tables lack part of the clones; where checked against another copy, unresolved V genes explain under half of the gap, and the rest is unexplained. Present in this sample are approximately 45,000 clones, about 75% of which were seen just once. About 12% of the sample is in the top ten clones. The sample here was CD4+ T cells from PBMCs cultured without peptide, taken before COVID-19 vaccination. The receptor set was obtained from a human donor who had a prior SARS-CoV-2 infection.

The V gene is TRBV27, the J gene TRBJ2-3, with TRBD2 as a possible D gene (5 bases). In germline, CDR1 is MNHEY, CDR2 SMNVEV (reference sequence). V shed 3 bases and J shed 4 bases, with 11 bases lying between them. This CDR3 has 14 amino acids. The CDR3 loop reads CASSFRGIPDTQYF. As DNA, the CDR3 is TGTGCCAGCAGTTTTCGAGGGATTCCAGATACGCAGTATTTT.

V and J are TRBV11-3 and TRBJ1-1; D gene ambiguous. V gave up 1 base and J gave up 11 bases, with 14 bases separating them. The germline V gene encodes CDR1 SGHNT and CDR2 YENEEA. The CDR3 extends over 13 amino acids. As DNA, the CDR3 is TGTGCCAGCAGCTTAGGGGCGGCTGCTGGGGCTTTCTTT. This sequence encodes CASSLGAAAGAFF.

This chain joins TRBV5-1 and TRBJ1-6, with D perhaps matching TRBD1 (5 bases). V lost 0 bases to trimming and J lost 10 bases, with 14 bases between them. Germline V CDR1 and CDR2: SGHRS, YFSETQ. This CDR3 is 15 amino acids long. In DNA form, the CDR3 reads TGCGCCAGCAGCTTGGCGGGACGCACGGGCTCACCCCTCCACTTT. Translation gives CASSLAGRTGSPLHF.

The chain employs TRBV2 and TRBJ1-2; D uncertain. V lost 5 bases, J lost 7 bases, and 14 bases lay in between. This CDR3 comprises 13 residues. Germline V gene sequence: CDR1 SNHLY, CDR2 FYNNEI. The CDR3 sequence: CASSLDVDGGYTF. The CDR3 region has the DNA TGTGCCAGCAGTTTAGACGTGGATGGTGGCTACACCTTC.

The gene calls are TRBV10-3 and TRBJ1-5; no clear D gene. The CDR3 is 15 residues long. Between the trimmed V and J ends, which lost 2 bases and 2 bases, there was a span of 10 bases. Per germline, CDR1 ENHRY and CDR2 SYGVKD. CDR3 bases: TGTGCCATCAGTGAGGACGGGGATGGCAATCAGCCCCAGCATTTT. Its protein product is CAISEDGDGNQPQHF.

This clone occurred once. The V gene is TRBV3-1 (or the pseudogene TRBV3-2), the J gene TRBJ2-7; D call uncertain. CDR1 and CDR2 (germline): LGHDT, YNNKEL (reference sequence). Trimming pared 1 base from V and 5 bases from J, leaving 15 bases between. The CDR3 has 15 amino acids. CDR3 coding DNA: TGTGCCAGCAGCCAAGCTTCGTACCAAGGCAACGAGCAGTACTTC. It encodes CASSQASYQGNEQYF.

The chain joins TRBV7-2 to TRBJ2-3, with 7 bases that match TRBD2. The V gene end was trimmed by 2 bases and the J gene end by 4 bases; junction bases not matched to a gene: 6. The CDR3 consists of 15 residues. Germline V CDR1 and CDR2: SGHTA, FQGNSA. The CDR3 loop reads CASSLYGRTADTQYF. CDR3 nucleotides: TGTGCCAGCAGCTTATACGGGAGGACGGCAGATACGCAGTATTTT.

CDR3 amino acids: CASSAYGVSIHEQYF. CDR3 coding DNA: TGTGCCAGCAGCGCTTACGGGGTCTCTATCCACGAGCAGTACTTC. This rearrangement joins TRBV9 to TRBJ2-7; D might be TRBD2 (5 bases). Germline V gene lookup returns CDR1 SGDLS and CDR2 YYNGEE. The CDR3 is 15 amino acids. V was cut by 3 bases and J by 5 bases, with 18 bases left in between.

This chain links TRBV4-2 with TRBJ2-3; D is ambiguous. Germline V gives CDR1 LGHNA, CDR2 YNFKEQ. V lost 4 bases, J lost 2 bases, and 16 bases lay in between. The CDR3 is 16 amino acids. Here the CDR3 DNA reads TGTGCCAGCAGCCTCAACTATGGGCCCGCCACAGATACGCAGTATTTT. Encoded protein: CASSLNYGPATDTQYF.

Here the CDR3 reads CASSTRSDQPQHF. The DNA for the CDR3 is TGTGCCAGCAGTACCCGGAGCGATCAGCCCCAGCATTTT. This sequence joins TRBV2 and TRBJ1-5; D not resolved. Germline CDR1 reads SNHLY; CDR2 reads FYNNEI. The CDR3 is 13 amino acids. The V end was cut by 5 bases, the J end by 5 bases, with 10 bases between.

To note about this clone: The sample has other DNA sequences that encode this CDR3 too. The CDR3 spells CASSPRTGTDTQYF. Here the CDR3 DNA reads TGTGCCAGCTCACCACGCACGGGAACAGATACGCAGTATTTT. V usage is TRBV18 and J usage is TRBJ2-3, with D perhaps matching TRBD2 (5 bases). CDR3 length equals 14 residues. Trimming stripped 1 base from V and 3 bases from J, with 8 bases between. From germline, CDR1 is KGHSH and CDR2 LQKENI.

The chain combines TRBV15 with TRBJ2-3, with 10 bases that match TRBD2. Germline V lookup: CDR1 LNHNV, CDR2 YYDKDF (reference sequence). The CDR3 is 17 residues long. The trim removed 5 bases at V and 0 bases at J, leaving 8 bases unmatched. The CDR3 protein is CATSAPGLATSTDTQYF. CDR3 bases: TGTGCCACCAGCGCGCCGGGACTAGCGACTAGCACAGATACGCAGTATTTT.

The chain employs TRBV6-1 and TRBJ2-1; 7 nucleotides agree with TRBD1. The CDR3 runs 14 residues. Germline V lookup: CDR1 MNHNS, CDR2 SASEGT. With 2 bases clipped from V and 5 bases from J, the junction kept 3 bases outside the gene matches. CDR3 protein: CASSEWDSNNEQFF. CDR3 sequence (DNA): TGTGCCAGCAGTGAATGGGACAGTAACAATGAGCAGTTCTTC.

This clone is a singleton in its sample. J is TRBJ1-1 and V is TRBV7-6; tentative D call: TRBD1 (5 bases). The germline V and J ends were trimmed by 3 bases and 6 bases, with 17 bases remaining between them. The CDR3 spans 15 residues. Per the germline V gene, CDR1 is SGHVS and CDR2 is FNYEAQ. The CDR3: CASSFKAGGMAEAFF. CDR3 nucleotides: TGTGCCAGCAGCTTCAAGGCGGGGGGTATGGCTGAAGCTTTCTTT.

DNA of the CDR3: TGTGCCAGCAGCTTACAGACTAGCGGCGAGCAGTACTTC. Protein: CASSLQTSGEQYF. The chain carries TRBV7-6 and TRBJ2-7, with TRBD2 identical over 9 bases. Germline-derived CDR1 and CDR2 are SGHVS and FNYEAQ. The CDR3 runs to 13 residues. Trimming at V came to 2 bases and at J to 6 bases, leaving 2 bases not matched to a gene.

This chain uses TRBV2 with TRBJ2-7, with D possibly matching TRBD1 (5 bases). V gave up 9 bases and J gave up 1 base, with 16 bases separating them. The V gene's germline CDR1 is SNHLY and CDR2 FYNNEI. The CDR3 is made up of 14 amino acids. The CDR3 bases are TGTGCCAGTTTCCGGCAGGGAAATTCCTACGAGCAGTACTTC. It translates to CASFRQGNSYEQYF. Drawing the rest from reference TRBV2 and TRBJ2-7, the complete variable domain is EPEVTQTPSHQVTQMGQEVILRCVPISNHLYFYWYRQILGQKVEFLVSFYNNEISEKSEIFDDQFSVERPDGSNFTLKIRSTKLEDSAMYFCASFRQGNSYEQYFGPGTRLTVT.

The chain employs TRBV11-3 and TRBJ1-1; no clear D gene. Germline V lookup: CDR1 SGHNT, CDR2 YENEEA. The ends were cut back, 3 bases at V and 1 base at J, with 9 bases in the middle. CDR3 length: 14 residues. CDR3 sequence (DNA): TGTGCCAGCAGCTTTCAACAGTCGAACACTGAAGCTTTCTTT. Translating gives CASSFQQSNTEAFF.

This rearrangement joins TRBV3-1 (or the pseudogene TRBV3-2) to TRBJ2-7; 7 nucleotides agree with TRBD1. CDR3 length: 17 amino acids. The V gene end was trimmed by 2 bases and the J gene end by 2 bases; junction bases not matched to a gene: 12. Germline V gene lookup returns CDR1 LGHDT and CDR2 YNNKEL (reference sequence). CDR3 sequence: CASSQNPPTGPPYEQYF. The DNA for the CDR3 is TGTGCCAGCAGCCAAAACCCCCCGACAGGGCCACCCTACGAGCAGTACTTC.

This chain connects TRBV7-9 to TRBJ1-2; 7 nucleotides match TRBD1. With 5 bases clipped from V and 3 bases from J, the junction kept 9 bases outside the gene matches. Germline V gene sequence: CDR1 SEHNR, CDR2 FQNEAQ (reference sequence). The CDR3 contains 15 residues. The CDR3 protein is CASSVGGGAYYGYTF. The CDR3 coding sequence is TGTGCCAGCAGCGTCGGAGGGGGCGCGTACTATGGCTACACCTTC.

This clone has more than one count but fewer than ten. The rearrangement joins TRBV7-3 to TRBJ2-1, with a weak D call TRBD1 (5 bases). The CDR3 has 15 residues. V shed 2 bases and J shed 4 bases, with 12 bases lying between them. Germline CDR1 is SGHTA and CDR2 is FQGTGA. CDR3 amino acids: CASSLGLGQYNEQFF. DNA of the CDR3: TGTGCCAGCAGCTTAGGCTTAGGACAATACAATGAGCAGTTCTTC.

V usage is TRBV11-2 and J usage is TRBJ1-5; D is uncertain. Germline CDR1 SGHAT, CDR2 FQNNGV. Trimming cost V 1 base and J 1 base, with 14 bases left between them. The CDR3 has 17 amino acids. CDR3 nucleotide sequence: TGTGCCAGCAGCTTAGGAAGTGGAAGGGCGAGCAATCAGCCCCAGCATTTT. Translation: CASSLGSGRASNQPQHF.

This clone was seen only a few times. The chain has TRBV6-5 and TRBJ1-5; D is undetermined. This CDR3 has 12 amino acids. The V end lost 2 bases, the J end lost 6 bases, and 5 bases lay between the germline ends. Germline V gene sequence: CDR1 MNHEY, CDR2 SVGAGI. CDR3 sequence reads: CASSYPGQPQHF. CDR3 bases: TGTGCCAGCAGTTACCCTGGTCAGCCCCAGCATTTT.

In its sample, this clone was seen a few times. The J gene is TRBJ1-1, the V gene TRBV20-1, with D perhaps TRBD1 (5 bases). V lost 3 bases and J 4 bases, leaving 15 bases between the germline ends. Germline lookup yields CDR1 DFQATT and CDR2 SNEGSKA (reference sequence). The CDR3 consists of 14 residues. DNA for the CDR3: TGCAGTGCTAGTATTCCAGGGTGGGGCACTGAAGCTTTCTTT. Its protein product is CSASIPGWGTEAFF.

This sequence joins TRBV30 and TRBJ1-2; weak D call: TRBD1 (5 bases). Deletions cut 4 bases from V and 8 bases from J, with 14 bases between. Germline lookup yields CDR1 GTSNPN and CDR2 SVGIG (reference sequence). The CDR3 contains 12 residues. The CDR3 loop is CAWMGGRDGYTF. The DNA of the CDR3 is TGTGCCTGGATGGGGGGTCGAGACGGCTACACCTTC.

This chain links TRBV20-1 with TRBJ2-3, with a tentative D call TRBD2 (5 bases). Germline-derived CDR1 and CDR2 are DFQATT and SNEGSKA (reference sequence). Trimming took 3 bases from V and 4 from J, leaving 17 bases between them. The CDR3 loop spans 15 amino acids. CDR3: CSASNGLTSPDTQYF. The CDR3 DNA sequence: TGCAGTGCTAGTAACGGACTCACTAGTCCAGATACGCAGTATTTT.

The V call is TRBV19, the J call TRBJ1-2, with D uncertain. The CDR3 covers 12 residues. CDR1 and CDR2 from the germline V gene are LNHDA and SQIVND (reference sequence). Trimming cost V 6 bases and J 8 bases, with 13 bases left between them. CDR3 bases: TGTGCCAGTAGGAAACTACGTGGGGGCTACACCTTC. It translates to CASRKLRGGYTF.

The J gene is TRBJ1-2, the V gene TRBV21-1; the table calls TRBD1, which could not be checked here. TRBV21-1 is listed as a pseudogene. CDR3 length: 13 amino acids. The CDR3 bases are TGTGCCAGCAGCACTTACAGGGTGACGGGCTACACCTTC. This translates into CASSTYRVTGYTF.

This chain uses TRBV19 with TRBJ2-5, with 7 nucleotides matching TRBD2. After removal of 6 bases from V and 7 bases from J, the junction contained 17 bases not matched to a gene. From germline, CDR1 is LNHDA and CDR2 SQIVND (reference sequence). The CDR3 spans 16 residues. In DNA form, the CDR3 reads TGTGCCAGTAGGAATCTCGTAGACGGTGGCGGGGGGACCCAGTACTTC. This gives the protein CASRNLVDGGGGTQYF.

The chain is built from TRBV11-3 and TRBJ2-1, with 8 bases lining up with TRBD1. This CDR3 region has 14 residues. Germline V gene lookup returns CDR1 SGHNT and CDR2 YENEEA. V was pared by 6 bases and J by 4 bases, with 5 bases of the junction left unmatched. This CDR3 is CASSSRTGYNEQFF. The CDR3 DNA sequence: TGTGCCAGCAGTTCACGGACAGGGTACAATGAGCAGTTCTTC.